Below, 17 T cell receptor beta chains from the same sample are listed, as sequenced in a study of T cell responses to AZD1222 COVID-19 vaccine. The data were produced by immunoSEQ multiplex PCR, yet TCRdb's version contains in-frame clones alone and is incomplete. The sample includes some 140,000 clones, approximately 84% of them seen just once. The source material was peripheral blood, sampled on day 0 of AZD1222 vaccination. The receptors stem from an adult in good health.

V and J are TRBV2 and TRBJ2-7, with D uncertain. This CDR3 comprises 12 residues. Trimming cost V 5 bases and J 1 base, with 6 bases left between them. Germline V CDR1 and CDR2: SNHLY, FYNNEI. The CDR3 sequence: CASSRPSYEQYF. CDR3 sequence (DNA): TGTGCCAGCAGTCGGCCTTCCTACGAGCAGTACTTC.

V and J are TRBV28 and TRBJ2-2; 7 nucleotides line up with TRBD1. The trim removed 6 bases at V and 0 bases at J, leaving 4 bases unmatched. The V gene's germline CDR1 is MDHEN and CDR2 SYDVKM. The CDR3 spans 15 residues. CDR3 in amino acids: CASSPGGANTGELFF. The CDR3 nucleotides read TGTGCCAGCAGCCCAGGGGGTGCGAACACCGGGGAGCTGTTTTTT.

The chain recombines TRBV28 with TRBJ1-5; D not resolved. V lost 3 bases to trimming and J lost 3 bases, with 6 bases between them. The CDR3 has 13 amino acids. Germline CDR1 MDHEN, CDR2 SYDVKM. This CDR3 reads CASSLGFNQPQHF. The CDR3 region has the DNA TGTGCCAGCAGTTTGGGGTTCAATCAGCCCCAGCATTTT.

The chain links TRBV11-1 to TRBJ2-7; a possible D gene is TRBD2 (6 bases). The V end lost 4 bases, the J end lost 5 bases, and 18 bases lay between the germline ends. Germline loops: CDR1 SGHAT, CDR2 FQDESV (reference sequence). This CDR3 has 15 amino acids. The CDR3 reads CASSSLGGIGHEQYF. The CDR3 nucleotides are TGTGCCAGCAGCTCCCTGGGGGGTATCGGTCACGAGCAGTACTTC.

This clone was counted a few times. The DNA of the CDR3 is TGTGCCAGCAGCCGGACTGAAGCTTTCTTT. Translation: CASSRTEAFF. This rearrangement joins TRBV14 to TRBJ1-1, with D unclear. V gave up 4 bases and J gave up 5 bases, with 2 bases separating them. This CDR3 spans 10 amino acids. Germline values: CDR1 SGHDN, CDR2 FVKESK.

This clone was found once. This rearrangement joins TRBV24-1 to TRBJ1-2; D not resolved. V dropped 3 bases and J dropped 4 bases, with 8 bases sitting between them. Germline loops: CDR1 KGHDR, CDR2 SFDVKD. This CDR3 has 13 residues. The CDR3 protein is CATSDTQSYGYTF. CDR3 nucleotide sequence: TGTGCCACCAGTGATACCCAAAGCTATGGCTACACCTTC.

The genes are TRBV28 and TRBJ2-1; TRBD1 aligns across 8 bases. The CDR3 is 15 amino acids. V lost 5 bases, J lost 5 bases, and 8 bases stayed unmatched. Germline assignment: CDR1 MDHEN and CDR2 SYDVKM. CDR3 nucleotides: TGTGCCAGCAGTCCCCGGGACAGGCCCGACAATGAGCAGTTCTTC. This codes for CASSPRDRPDNEQFF.

This clone has a handful of counts. This chain's CDR3 is CASSSRREHTEAFF. The CDR3 DNA sequence: TGTGCCAGCAGTTCGCGCAGGGAGCACACTGAAGCTTTCTTT. This chain links TRBV28 with TRBJ1-1; TRBD1 is a possible D gene (5 bases). The CDR3 is 14 residues long. Trimming shortened V by 4 bases and J by 3 bases, and 12 bases separated the two germline ends. The germline gives CDR1 MDHEN, CDR2 SYDVKM.

This chain joins TRBV12-3 or TRBV12-4 and TRBJ1-1; unclear D gene. The V end lost 1 base, the J end lost 8 bases, and 5 bases lay between the germline ends. The CDR3 has 11 residues. In DNA form, the CDR3 reads TGTGCCAGCAGTTTAGGGATAGAAGCTTTCTTT. Amino acids: CASSLGIEAFF.

The chain has TRBV5-1 and TRBJ1-1; 8 bases are a match to TRBD1. CDR1 and CDR2 from the germline V gene are SGHRS and YFSETQ. The CDR3 extends over 14 amino acids. V trimming: 4 bases; J trimming: 7 bases; junction bases outside the gene matches: 9. The DNA for the CDR3 is TGCGCCAGCAGCAACCCGGGACAGGCGGATGAAGCTTTCTTT. Amino acids: CASSNPGQADEAFF.

The gene calls are TRBV28 and TRBJ2-2; D perhaps matches TRBD1 (6 bases). CDR1 and CDR2 from the germline V gene are MDHEN and SYDVKM. The CDR3 length is 16 residues. V was pared by 4 bases and J by 0 bases, with 12 bases between. The CDR3 reads CASSSDRSANTGELFF. Written as DNA, the CDR3 is TGTGCCAGCAGTTCTGACAGGAGTGCGAACACCGGGGAGCTGTTTTTT.

This clone was seen more than once but under ten times. CDR3 in amino acids: CASSLSPGLGSLTDTQYF. The CDR3 coding sequence is TGTGCCAGCAGTTTATCTCCTGGGTTGGGGAGCCTCACAGATACGCAGTATTTT. This chain links TRBV28 with TRBJ2-3, with D maybe TRBD2 (5 bases). Per germline, CDR1 MDHEN and CDR2 SYDVKM. The V end lost 1 base, the J end lost 2 bases, and 19 bases lay between the germline ends. The CDR3 is 18 residues long.

The rearrangement uses TRBV28 and TRBJ1-2, with D maybe TRBD1 (6 bases). Deletions cut 3 bases from V and 2 bases from J, with 13 bases between. Germline V gives CDR1 MDHEN, CDR2 SYDVKM. The CDR3 extends over 15 amino acids. CDR3 amino acids: CASSLYAQGNYGYTF. In nucleotides, the CDR3 is TGTGCCAGCAGTTTGTATGCACAGGGAAACTATGGCTACACCTTC.

This clone has just one count. The J gene is TRBJ1-5, the V gene TRBV3-1 (or the pseudogene TRBV3-2), with 8 bases identical to TRBD1. The J segment lost 6 bases and the V segment lost 1 base, leaving 11 bases of the junction unmatched. The CDR3 sequence is 17 residues long. Germline lookup yields CDR1 LGHDT and CDR2 YNNKEL (reference sequence). CDR3 region: CASSQGQGALNGQPQHF. In DNA form, the CDR3 reads TGTGCCAGCAGCCAAGGGCAGGGGGCCCTAAATGGTCAGCCCCAGCATTTT.

This chain connects TRBV10-3 to TRBJ1-2; 7 nucleotides align to TRBD1. CDR1 and CDR2 (germline): ENHRY, SYGVKD. This CDR3 contains 13 residues. With 3 bases clipped from V and 8 bases from J, the junction kept 6 bases outside the gene matches. Here the CDR3 DNA reads TGTGCCATCAGTGAAGGACAGGACCGCGGCTACACCTTC. This sequence encodes CAISEGQDRGYTF.

The chain employs TRBV24-1 and TRBJ2-3; 10 bases are shared with TRBD1. This CDR3 is built from 17 residues. Germline assignment: CDR1 KGHDR and CDR2 SFDVKD. Trimming cost V 4 bases and J 0 bases; bases outside gene matches: 6. CDR3 region: CATSDAGTGASTDTQYF. In DNA form, the CDR3 reads TGTGCCACCAGTGACGCCGGGACAGGGGCTAGCACAGATACGCAGTATTTT.

The chain uses TRBV18 and TRBJ2-7; D gene unclear. Trimming stripped 3 bases from V and 6 bases from J, with 15 bases between. In germline, CDR1 is KGHSH, CDR2 LQKENI. The CDR3 extends over 14 amino acids. CDR3 sequence (DNA): TGTGCCAGCTCACCTCCCGGCCTTACCGGCGAGCAGTACTTC. This codes for CASSPPGLTGEQYF.